Each of the 25 T cell receptor beta chains below was sequenced from the same sample in a study of beta chain features in type 1 diabetes. The sequenced template was cDNA made from the entire isolated RNA. Some clones are missing from TCRdb's copy, which holds only in-frame ones; the method was immunoSEQ multiplex PCR. Here the sample spans about 320,000 clones, around 15% being singletons. Sequencing was carried out using central memory CD4+ T cells from blood. All receptors come from a man aged 25 to 40 in good health.

This clone has just a few counts. The genes are TRBV5-4 and TRBJ1-2; the D gene is possibly TRBD1 (6 bases). Trimming left V 4 bases short and J 1 base short, with 8 bases between. Looked up from germline, CDR1 is SGHNT and CDR2 is YYREEE (reference sequence). CDR3 length equals 13 residues. The CDR3 region is CASSPDSNYGYTF. CDR3 DNA: TGTGCCAGCAGCCCGGACAGTAACTATGGCTACACCTTC.

This clone was observed a handful of times. V and J are TRBV9 and TRBJ2-1; D tentatively reads TRBD1 or TRBD2 (5 bases each). Trimming took off 4 bases at V and 2 bases at J, with 13 bases between the two ends. This CDR3 region has 15 residues. Germline values: CDR1 SGDLS, CDR2 YYNGEE. The CDR3 DNA follows: TGTGCCAGCAGCAACCGGGACCGAACCTACAATGAGCAGTTCTTC. The encoded protein is CASSNRDRTYNEQFF.

Ten or more counts support this clone. This chain uses TRBV18 with TRBJ1-1, with D perhaps matching TRBD1 (5 bases). The CDR3 spans 13 residues. From germline, CDR1 is KGHSH and CDR2 LQKENI. Between the trimmed V and J ends, which lost 5 bases and 10 bases, there was a span of 17 bases. CDR3 loop: CASSAGREGGAFF. CDR3 sequence (DNA): TGTGCCAGCTCAGCAGGGAGGGAAGGCGGAGCTTTCTTT.

The table lists this clone with many counts. The chain carries TRBV7-9 and TRBJ2-7, with 9 bases identical to TRBD1. CDR3 length equals 14 residues. Looked up from germline, CDR1 is SEHNR and CDR2 is FQNEAQ (reference sequence). Losses at the gene ends were 5 bases for V and 4 bases for J; bases not matched to a gene: 6. In nucleotides, the CDR3 is TGTGCCAGCAGCCCGGGACAGGGAGCTTACGAGCAGTACGTC. This sequence encodes CASSPGQGAYEQYV.

The chain's CDR3 is CASSSRTAMNTEAFF. The CDR3 DNA reads TGTGCCAGCAGCTCCAGGACAGCTATGAACACTGAAGCTTTCTTT. The J gene is TRBJ1-1, the V gene TRBV7-9; possible D gene TRBD1, 6 bases. The ends were cut back, 4 bases at V and 0 bases at J, with 12 bases in the middle. CDR3 length: 15 amino acids. Germline V gene sequence: CDR1 SEHNR, CDR2 FQNEAQ (reference sequence).

This clone was recorded a few times. The same CDR3 also results from other DNA sequences found in this sample. The chain combines TRBV18 with TRBJ2-5; D may be TRBD2 (7 bases). Per the germline V gene, CDR1 is KGHSH and CDR2 is LQKENI. V was shortened by 0 bases and J by 2 bases, with 10 bases between the two germline ends. This CDR3 spans 15 amino acids. CDR3 protein: CASSPPRGGQETQYF. The CDR3 DNA reads as TGTGCCAGCTCACCACCGAGGGGGGGGCAAGAGACCCAGTACTTC.

This clone has a handful of counts. CDR3 region: CASSPRHHEQYF. CDR3 sequence (DNA): TGTGCCAGCAGCCCCCGCCATCACGAGCAGTACTTC. The chain combines TRBV7-2 with TRBJ2-7; no definite D call. The V gene lost 5 bases and the J gene lost 5 bases, with 10 bases spanning the gap. The germline V gene has CDR1 SGHTA and CDR2 FQGNSA. This CDR3 comprises 12 residues.

This clone has just a few counts. The junction shows a germline mismatch at one end, possibly a read error. The gene calls are TRBV10-3 and TRBJ1-6; 7 nucleotides match TRBD1. The CDR3 is 11 amino acids. Looked up from germline, CDR1 is ENHRY and CDR2 is SYGVKD. The CDR3 DNA sequence: TGTGCCAGCGGTTCCGGGACAGAGAGTGTTTTT. Translating gives CASGSGTESVF.

The CDR3 nucleotides are TGTGCAAGTCGCTTAGTGCATTCCAGGGCCGACGAGCAGTACGTC. This sequence encodes CASRLVHSRADEQYV. The V and J genes are TRBV12-2 and TRBJ2-7; TRBD1 is the table's D call and was not checked against the DNA. TRBV12-2 is given as a pseudogene. The CDR3 contains 15 residues.

The rearrangement joins TRBV11-3 to TRBJ2-5; 11 positions agree with TRBD2. The CDR3 length is 16 residues. V shed 5 bases, J shed 2 bases, and the junction held 7 bases outside the gene matches. Per germline, CDR1 SGHNT and CDR2 YENEEA. CDR3 protein: CASSPGLAGEQETQYF. CDR3 in DNA: TGTGCCAGCAGCCCAGGACTAGCGGGTGAACAAGAGACCCAGTACTTC.

This clone was found a few times. The CDR3 coding sequence is TGTGCCAGCAGCTCAAGTGGACTAGCGGGATTGGGAGAGACCCAGTACTTC. Translating gives CASSSSGLAGLGETQYF. The chain recombines TRBV7-2 with TRBJ2-5; the match to TRBD2 covers 12 bases. CDR1 and CDR2 (germline): SGHTA, FQGNSA. The trim removed 4 bases at V and 4 bases at J, leaving 10 bases unmatched. The CDR3 sequence is 17 residues long.

This clone was counted a few times. The same CDR3 is also encoded by other DNA sequences in this sample. The V and J genes are TRBV30 and TRBJ1-5; D is ambiguous. Germline values: CDR1 GTSNPN, CDR2 SVGIG (reference sequence). The CDR3 has 14 amino acids. Trimming removed 0 bases at V and 0 bases at J, with 6 bases between. The CDR3 loop reads CAWSVGYSNQPQHF. In DNA form, the CDR3 reads TGTGCCTGGAGTGTAGGGTATAGCAATCAGCCCCAGCATTTT.

Notes on this clone: A single base separates this from a much larger clone, so it may be a read error. DNA for the CDR3: TGTGCCAGCAGCCCAGTCGGGACTAGCGGAAACAATAAGCAGTTCTTC. The encoded protein is CASSPVGTSGNNKQFF. The chain has TRBV7-9 and TRBJ2-1; 11 bases are shared with TRBD2. CDR1 SEHNR and CDR2 FQNEAQ come from the germline V gene (reference sequence). The CDR3 spans 16 residues.

The chain uses TRBV11-2 and TRBJ2-3, with D possibly TRBD2 on 7 matching bases. Trimming took 3 bases from V and 2 from J, leaving 9 bases between them. CDR3 length: 14 residues. Looked up from germline, CDR1 is SGHAT and CDR2 is FQNNGV. CDR3 region: CASSFGGPTDTQYF. CDR3 sequence (DNA): TGTGCCAGCAGCTTCGGGGGGCCCACAGATACGCAGTATTTT. The variable domain in full, completed from reference TRBV11-2 and TRBJ2-3, reads EAGVAQSPRYKIIEKRQSVAFWCNPISGHATLYWYQQILGQGPKLLIQFQNNGVVDDSQLPKDRFSAERLKGVDSTLKIQPAKLEDSAVYLCASSFGGPTDTQYFGPGTRLTVL.

This clone was seen more than once but under ten times. The V and J genes are TRBV6-5 and TRBJ1-4; 7 nucleotides match TRBD1. CDR1 is MNHEY and CDR2 is SVGAGI in the germline V gene. The V gene end was trimmed by 5 bases and the J gene end by 7 bases; junction bases not matched to a gene: 4. There are 13 residues in the CDR3. This CDR3 reads CASSAGTVEKLFF. The CDR3 bases are TGTGCCAGCAGTGCCGGGACAGTTGAAAAACTGTTTTTT.

The chain links TRBV11-2 to TRBJ1-1; 7 bases map to TRBD1. V shed 5 bases and J 1 base; nucleotides not matched to a gene: 19. The CDR3 extends over 19 amino acids. Germline lookup yields CDR1 SGHAT and CDR2 FQNNGV. The CDR3 bases are TGTGCCAGCAGCCCGAGGGGACAGCTCAGGATTGGGGAGAACACTGAAGCTTTCTTT. It translates to CASSPRGQLRIGENTEAFF. The variable domain in full, completed from reference TRBV11-2 and TRBJ1-1, reads EAGVAQSPRYKIIEKRQSVAFWCNPISGHATLYWYQQILGQGPKLLIQFQNNGVVDDSQLPKDRFSAERLKGVDSTLKIQPAKLEDSAVYLCASSPRGQLRIGENTEAFFGQGTRLTVV.

This clone appeared a few times. The chain joins TRBV6-6 to TRBJ2-7, with 9 bases identical to TRBD1. The V and J ends lost 8 bases and 1 base, in that order; junction bases with no gene match: 6. Germline loops: CDR1 MNHNY, CDR2 SVGAGI (reference sequence). This CDR3 comprises 14 residues. CDR3 in amino acids: CASGTGTGSYEQYF. DNA for the CDR3: TGTGCCAGCGGAACCGGGACAGGGTCCTACGAGCAGTACTTC.

This clone appeared a few times. This rearrangement joins TRBV6-1 to TRBJ2-7; 7 bases are shared with TRBD1. CDR3 length: 16 amino acids. Losses at the gene ends were 6 bases for V and 2 bases for J; bases not matched to a gene: 13. Germline values: CDR1 MNHNS, CDR2 SASEGT. The CDR3 sequence is CASRERGDRVAYEQYF. In nucleotides, the CDR3 is TGTGCCAGCAGAGAAAGAGGTGACAGGGTGGCCTACGAGCAGTACTTC.

This clone showed up just a few times. The CDR3 region has the DNA TGTGCCAGCAGCTTACATCCGGGACAGGGGGATCAGCCCCAGCATTTT. Its translation is CASSLHPGQGDQPQHF. The genes are TRBV5-4 and TRBJ1-5; 11 nucleotides match TRBD1. Germline loops: CDR1 SGHNT, CDR2 YYREEE (reference sequence). V was clipped by 2 bases and J by 5 bases; unmatched bases: 6. This CDR3 spans 16 amino acids.

The rearrangement joins TRBV7-8 to TRBJ2-1; D is unclear. CDR3 length: 15 amino acids. Germline lookup yields CDR1 SGHVS and CDR2 FQNEAQ. V was trimmed by 2 bases and J by 1 base, leaving 9 bases between them. In DNA, the CDR3 is TGTGCCAGCAGCTTAAGTTCAAGGTCCTACAATGAGCAGTTCTTC. Residues: CASSLSSRSYNEQFF.

The chain uses TRBV7-2 and TRBJ2-3; 9 positions match TRBD2. J was trimmed by 4 bases and V by 3 bases; bases with no gene match: 5. The germline V gene encodes CDR1 SGHTA and CDR2 FQGNSA. CDR3 length: 15 residues. DNA of the CDR3: TGTGCCAGCAGCTTCGGCGGGGGGGCATCAGATACGCAGTATTTT. It encodes CASSFGGGASDTQYF.

In this sample, this clone turned up a few times. J is TRBJ1-1 and V is TRBV4-3, with a possible D match to TRBD1 (5 bases). Trimming shortened V by 3 bases and J by 4 bases, and 12 bases separated the two germline ends. Germline V gene data show CDR1 as LGHNA and CDR2 as YSLEER. The CDR3 has 14 residues. The CDR3 DNA sequence: TGCGCCAGCAGCCAGTTGACAGAGTCCACTGAAGCTTTCTTT. Translation: CASSQLTESTEAFF.

V usage is TRBV7-2 and J usage is TRBJ2-1; D is unresolved. CDR3 length: 14 amino acids. The V and J ends lost 4 bases and 0 bases respectively, with 7 bases between them. Germline V gives CDR1 SGHTA, CDR2 FQGNSA. CDR3 coding DNA: TGTGCCAGCAGCTACTTTAGCTCCTACAATGAGCAGTTCTTC. Translation gives CASSYFSSYNEQFF.

Only a few counts were recorded for this clone. A read error is possible here, since a much larger clone lies one base away. DNA of the CDR3: TGTGCCAGCAGAGAAGGGAATAGCAATCAGCCCCAGCATTTT. This codes for CASREGNSNQPQHF. The chain recombines TRBV28 with TRBJ1-5; D call uncertain. V gave up 6 bases and J gave up 0 bases, with 9 bases separating them. Germline CDR1 reads MDHEN; CDR2 reads SYDVKM. The length of the CDR3 is 14 residues.

This clone was counted at least ten times. V and J are TRBV19 and TRBJ2-7; a possible D gene is TRBD1 (6 bases). V lost 3 bases and J 3 bases, leaving 12 bases between the germline ends. The CDR3 extends over 14 amino acids. CDR1 and CDR2 from the germline V gene are LNHDA and SQIVND (reference sequence). The CDR3, as DNA: TGTGCCAGTAGTATCAAACAGGGTATCTACGAGCAGTACGTC. Encoded protein: CASSIKQGIYEQYV.